One and the same sample provided the 23 T cell receptor beta chains below, sequenced in a study of blood T cell repertoires in COVID-19. Clones were read by immunoSEQ multiplex PCR, and TCRdb kept only the in-frame ones, dropping some. Among around 330,000 clones listed, more than 75% were seen once. Sequenced: peripheral blood. These receptors were taken from a woman aged 50 to 60 with active or convalescent COVID-19.

The gene calls are TRBV6-5 and TRBJ2-7; TRBD1 is a possible D gene (6 bases). The germline V gene has CDR1 MNHEY and CDR2 SVGAGI. The CDR3 runs to 15 residues. Trimming left V 5 bases short and J 2 bases short, with 16 bases between. This CDR3 is CASSPPGGDTYEQYF. For the CDR3, the DNA is TGTGCCAGCAGTCCCCCTGGGGGCGATACCTACGAGCAGTACTTC.

J is TRBJ2-5 and V is TRBV5-1; 7 bases align to TRBD2. The CDR3 sequence is 14 residues long. With V trimmed by 7 bases and J by 2 bases, 8 bases remained unmatched. Germline-derived CDR1 and CDR2 are SGHRS and YFSETQ. DNA for the CDR3: TGCGCCAGCCCCCGGGAGGCTGAACAAGAGACCCAGTACTTC. Translating it yields CASPREAEQETQYF.

V usage is TRBV6-1 and J usage is TRBJ1-3, with a tentative D call TRBD1 (6 bases). The CDR3 is 14 residues long. CDR1 is MNHNS and CDR2 is SASEGT in the germline V gene. V lost 1 base to trimming and J lost 3 bases, with 7 bases between them. CDR3 in amino acids: CASSEGTVGNTIYF. In DNA, the CDR3 is TGTGCCAGCAGTGAAGGGACAGTTGGAAACACCATATATTTT.

The V gene is TRBV19, the J gene TRBJ1-2, with 12 bases that match TRBD1. From germline, CDR1 is LNHDA and CDR2 SQIVND (reference sequence). The CDR3 extends over 16 amino acids. After removal of 4 bases from V and 8 bases from J, the junction contained 11 bases not matched to a gene. CDR3 nucleotide sequence: TGTGCCAGTAGTACCCCGGGACAGGGGGCTCGGCTGGGCTACACCTTC. This codes for CASSTPGQGARLGYTF.

The chain joins TRBV6-4 to TRBJ1-6; D gene unclear. Between the trimmed V and J ends, which lost 2 bases and 7 bases, there was a span of 6 bases. The CDR3 is 13 residues long. The germline CDR1 and CDR2 sequences are MRHNA and SNTAGT. The CDR3: CASSDDWNSPLHF. As DNA, the CDR3 is TGTGCCAGCAGTGACGACTGGAATTCACCCCTCCACTTT.

The chain recombines TRBV9 with TRBJ2-1, with D possibly matching TRBD2 (5 bases). V lost 5 bases, J lost 4 bases, and 19 bases lay in between. The CDR3 runs to 16 residues. Per germline, CDR1 SGDLS and CDR2 YYNGEE. CDR3 amino acids: CASSKTVGEFYNEQFF. DNA for the CDR3: TGTGCCAGCAGTAAGACTGTGGGAGAATTTTACAATGAGCAGTTCTTC.

The chain uses TRBV5-5 and TRBJ1-1; D perhaps matches TRBD1 (6 bases). Trimming cost V 3 bases and J 2 bases, with 8 bases left between them. Germline-derived CDR1 and CDR2 are SGHKS and YYEKEE (reference sequence). This CDR3 region has 13 residues. The CDR3 here is CASSSQGNTEAFF. The DNA of the CDR3 is TGTGCCAGCAGCTCACAGGGAAACACTGAAGCTTTCTTT.

The chain recombines TRBV28 with TRBJ2-7, with 7 positions matching TRBD1. V was clipped by 4 bases and J by 6 bases; unmatched bases: 12. This CDR3 is 15 amino acids long. Germline CDR1 is MDHEN and CDR2 is SYDVKM. The CDR3 reads CASSSPGTASGEQYF. CDR3 in DNA: TGTGCCAGCAGTTCACCCGGGACAGCGAGCGGCGAGCAGTACTTC.

The J gene is TRBJ2-3, the V gene TRBV14; D is unclear. The CDR3 is 15 amino acids. Between the trimmed V and J ends, which lost 4 bases and 1 base, there was a span of 12 bases. The V gene's germline CDR1 is SGHDN and CDR2 FVKESK. CDR3 sequence (DNA): TGTGCCAGCAGCCCCCAGAACAGCCGCACAGATACGCAGTATTTT. Its protein is CASSPQNSRTDTQYF.

This sequence joins TRBV4-1 and TRBJ1-4; possible D gene TRBD1, 6 bases. Germline loops: CDR1 MGHRA, CDR2 YSYEKL. V was pared by 0 bases and J by 7 bases, with 12 bases between. This CDR3 is built from 15 residues. The CDR3 reads CASSQEGARGEKLFF. For the CDR3, the DNA is TGCGCCAGCAGCCAAGAAGGCGCCAGGGGTGAAAAACTGTTTTTT.

The chain recombines TRBV29-1 with TRBJ1-1; weak D call: TRBD1 (6 bases). V was shortened by 4 bases and J by 1 base, with 10 bases between the two germline ends. CDR1 and CDR2 (germline): SQVTM, ANQGSEA. CDR3 length: 13 residues. CDR3 protein: CSVGLQGNTEAFF. The CDR3 nucleotides are TGCAGCGTTGGCTTACAGGGGAACACTGAAGCTTTCTTT.

This clone was observed a single time. The chain has TRBV7-9 and TRBJ2-1, with no clear D. V lost 3 bases, J lost 10 bases, and 4 bases lay in between. This CDR3 comprises 10 residues. In germline, CDR1 is SEHNR, CDR2 FQNEAQ (reference sequence). CDR3 DNA sequence: TGTGCCAGCAGCTTTTCAGAGCAGTTCTTC. Its translation is CASSFSEQFF.

The V and J genes are TRBV30 and TRBJ1-4; no firm D call. The CDR3 length is 14 residues. With 0 bases removed from V and 2 bases from J, the gap between germline ends came to 7 bases. CDR1 is GTSNPN, CDR2 SVGIG, per germline (reference sequence). CDR3: CAWSVGQTNEKLFF. The CDR3 DNA follows: TGTGCCTGGAGTGTTGGGCAGACTAATGAAAAACTGTTTTTT.

This clone was observed once. The genes are TRBV5-1 and TRBJ1-2; 7 nucleotides agree with TRBD1. This CDR3 region has 15 residues. Trimming at V came to 5 bases and at J to 5 bases, leaving 12 bases not matched to a gene. CDR1 and CDR2 from the germline V gene are SGHRS and YFSETQ. The chain's CDR3 is CASSPPGQQGYGYTF. CDR3 in DNA: TGCGCCAGCAGTCCTCCGGGACAGCAAGGATATGGCTACACCTTC.

This rearrangement joins TRBV24-1 to TRBJ1-2; possibly TRBD1 for D (6 bases). V was clipped by 9 bases and J by 2 bases, with 21 bases between them. Germline CDR1 KGHDR, CDR2 SFDVKD. The CDR3 loop spans 16 amino acids. CDR3 coding DNA: TGTGCCACCGCCCAAGGAGAGGGACATTGGAACTATGGCTACACCTTC. It translates to CATAQGEGHWNYGYTF.

V is TRBV6-5 and J is TRBJ2-7, with 9 bases matching TRBD1. This CDR3 contains 13 residues. The germline CDR1 and CDR2 sequences are MNHEY and SVGAGI. The junction had 3 bases not matched to a gene; V was cut back by 8 bases and J by 1 base. DNA for the CDR3: TGTGCCAGCCGAGGGACAGGGTCCTACGAGCAGTACTTC. Protein sequence: CASRGTGSYEQYF.

The V call is TRBV12-3 or TRBV12-4, the J call TRBJ2-7; 8 bases are a match to TRBD2. This CDR3 spans 13 amino acids. The ends lost 6 bases at V and 2 bases at J; junction bases unmatched: 3. CDR3 residues: CASRLAATYEQYF. CDR3 bases: TGTGCCAGCAGACTAGCGGCAACCTACGAGCAGTACTTC.

The sample holds a few counts of this clone. This chain connects TRBV18 to TRBJ1-5; D remains ambiguous. This CDR3 has 14 amino acids. V lost 2 bases and J lost 6, with 11 bases in between. CDR1 is KGHSH, CDR2 LQKENI, per germline. Written as DNA, the CDR3 is TGTGCCAGCTCACCATACGGTGAAACTCAGCCCCAGCATTTT. This encodes CASSPYGETQPQHF.

The chain uses TRBV30 and TRBJ2-2; D remains unclear. The CDR3 has 13 amino acids. Germline V gene data show CDR1 as GTSNPN and CDR2 as SVGIG (reference sequence). V lost 7 bases and J lost 0, with 9 bases in between. The CDR3 sequence: CAFDFANTGELFF. The CDR3 coding sequence is TGTGCCTTTGACTTCGCGAACACCGGGGAGCTGTTTTTT.

The chain joins TRBV4-1 to TRBJ2-3, with D possibly matching TRBD1 (6 bases). The CDR3 runs to 12 residues. Trimming removed 1 base at V and 9 bases at J, with 8 bases between. Germline CDR1 and CDR2: MGHRA and YSYEKL. This CDR3 is CASSQVGGTQYF. In nucleotides, the CDR3 is TGCGCCAGCAGCCAAGTAGGGGGAACGCAGTATTTT.

This clone was seen only a few times. V and J are TRBV28 and TRBJ2-5, with D possibly TRBD2 on 5 matching bases. With 5 bases removed from V and 1 base from J, the gap between germline ends came to 14 bases. The length of the CDR3 is 15 residues. Germline values: CDR1 MDHEN, CDR2 SYDVKM. CDR3 in DNA: TGTGCCAGCAGTCCCTCCGGGCGGGTCCAAGAGACCCAGTACTTC. Translated: CASSPSGRVQETQYF. Together with reference TRBV28 and TRBJ2-5, the CDR3 gives the full variable domain: DVKVTQSSRYLVKRTGEKVFLECVQDMDHENMFWYRQDPGLGLRLIYFSYDVKMKEKGDIPEGYSVSREKKERFSLILESASTNQTSMYLCASSPSGRVQETQYFGPGTRLLVL.

This chain links TRBV12-3 or TRBV12-4 with TRBJ2-1; 8 nucleotides match TRBD1. This CDR3 is 13 amino acids long. After removal of 4 bases from V and 7 bases from J, the junction contained 3 bases not matched to a gene. CDR3 in DNA: TGTGCCAGCAGTTCAGACAGGGGAAATGAGCAGTTCTTC. Translating it yields CASSSDRGNEQFF.

A single count supports this clone. The genes are TRBV2 and TRBJ2-1, with D tentatively TRBD2 (5 bases). Per germline, CDR1 SNHLY and CDR2 FYNNEI. V was cut by 5 bases and J by 8 bases, with 10 bases left in between. The CDR3 runs 12 residues. The CDR3 is CASSPLGYEQFF. The CDR3, as DNA: TGTGCCAGCAGTCCACTAGGCTATGAGCAGTTCTTC. Full variable domain (rest looked up from reference TRBV2 and TRBJ2-1): EPEVTQTPSHQVTQMGQEVILRCVPISNHLYFYWYRQILGQKVEFLVSFYNNEISEKSEIFDDQFSVERPDGSNFTLKIRSTKLEDSAMYFCASSPLGYEQFFGPGTRLTVL.